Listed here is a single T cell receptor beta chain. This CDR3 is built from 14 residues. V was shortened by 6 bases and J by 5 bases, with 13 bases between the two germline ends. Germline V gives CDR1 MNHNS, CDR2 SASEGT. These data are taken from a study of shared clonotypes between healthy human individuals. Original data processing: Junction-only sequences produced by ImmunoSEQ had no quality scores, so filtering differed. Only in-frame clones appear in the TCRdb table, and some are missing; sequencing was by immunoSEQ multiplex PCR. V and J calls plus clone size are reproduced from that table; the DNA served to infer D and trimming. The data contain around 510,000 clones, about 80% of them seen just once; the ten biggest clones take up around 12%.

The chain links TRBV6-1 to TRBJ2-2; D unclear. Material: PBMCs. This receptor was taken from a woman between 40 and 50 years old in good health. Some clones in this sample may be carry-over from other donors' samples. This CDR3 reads CASREWDRTGELFF. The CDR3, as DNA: TGTGCCAGCAGGGAGTGGGATCGAACCGGGGAGCTGTTTTTT.